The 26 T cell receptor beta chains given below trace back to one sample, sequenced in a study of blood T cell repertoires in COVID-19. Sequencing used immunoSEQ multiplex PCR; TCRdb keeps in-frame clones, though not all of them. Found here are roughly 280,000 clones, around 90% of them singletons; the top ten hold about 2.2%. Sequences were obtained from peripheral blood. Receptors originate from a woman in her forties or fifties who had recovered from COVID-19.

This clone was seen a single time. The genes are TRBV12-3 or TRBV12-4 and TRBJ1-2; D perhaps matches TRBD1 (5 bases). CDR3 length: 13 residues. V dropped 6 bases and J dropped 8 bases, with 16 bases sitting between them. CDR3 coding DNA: TGTGCCAGCAGATCCGGGACGGCGGGGGGCTACACCTTC. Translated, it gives CASRSGTAGGYTF.

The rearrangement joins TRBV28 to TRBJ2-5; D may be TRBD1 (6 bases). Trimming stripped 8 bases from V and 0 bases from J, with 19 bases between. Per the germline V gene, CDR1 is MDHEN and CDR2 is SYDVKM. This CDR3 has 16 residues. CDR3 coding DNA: TGTGCCAGCTCCCGTGGTGTGCAGGGGTACCAAGAGACCCAGTACTTC. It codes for CASSRGVQGYQETQYF.

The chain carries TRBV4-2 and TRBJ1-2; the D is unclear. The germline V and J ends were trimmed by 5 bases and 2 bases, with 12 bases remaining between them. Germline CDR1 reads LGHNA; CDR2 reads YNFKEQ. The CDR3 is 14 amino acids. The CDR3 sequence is CASSSVYENYGYTF. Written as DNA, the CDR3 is TGTGCCAGCAGCTCCGTCTACGAGAACTATGGCTACACCTTC.

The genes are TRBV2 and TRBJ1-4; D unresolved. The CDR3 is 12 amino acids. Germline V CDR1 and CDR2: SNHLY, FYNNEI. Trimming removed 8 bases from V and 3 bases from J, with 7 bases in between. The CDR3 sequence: CASFRSNEKLFF. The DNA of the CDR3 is TGTGCCAGCTTCCGTTCTAATGAAAAACTGTTTTTT.

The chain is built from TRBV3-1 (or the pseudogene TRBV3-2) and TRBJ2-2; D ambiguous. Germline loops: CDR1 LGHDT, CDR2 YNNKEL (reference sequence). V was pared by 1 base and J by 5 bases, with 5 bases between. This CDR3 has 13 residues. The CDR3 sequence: CASSQALTGELFF. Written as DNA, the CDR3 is TGTGCCAGCAGCCAAGCTCTTACCGGGGAGCTGTTTTTT.

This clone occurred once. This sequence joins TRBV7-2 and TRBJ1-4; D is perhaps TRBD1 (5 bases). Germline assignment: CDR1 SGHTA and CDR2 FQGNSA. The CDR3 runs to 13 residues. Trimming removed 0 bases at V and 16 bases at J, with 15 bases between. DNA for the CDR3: TGTGCCAGCAGCTTAGCCTACTGGGGGGGTCAGTTTTTT. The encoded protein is CASSLAYWGGQFF.

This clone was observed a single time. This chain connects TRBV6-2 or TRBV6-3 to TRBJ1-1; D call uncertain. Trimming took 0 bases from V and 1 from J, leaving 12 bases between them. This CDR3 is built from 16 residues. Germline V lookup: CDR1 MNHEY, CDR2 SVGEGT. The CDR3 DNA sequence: TGTGCCAGCAGTTACTCGGGGAGGAGAAAGAACACTGAAGCTTTCTTT. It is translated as CASSYSGRRKNTEAFF.

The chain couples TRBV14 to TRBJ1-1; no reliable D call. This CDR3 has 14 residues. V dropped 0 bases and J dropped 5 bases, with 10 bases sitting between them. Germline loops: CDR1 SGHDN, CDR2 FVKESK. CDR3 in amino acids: CASSQDIIGTEAFF. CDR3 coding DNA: TGTGCCAGCAGCCAAGATATAATCGGGACTGAAGCTTTCTTT. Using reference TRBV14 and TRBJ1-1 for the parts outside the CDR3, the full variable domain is EAGVTQFPSHSVIEKGQTVTLRCDPISGHDNLYWYRRVMGKEIKFLLHFVKESKQDESGMPNNRFLAERTGGTYSTLKVQPAELEDSGVYFCASSQDIIGTEAFFGQGTRLTVV.

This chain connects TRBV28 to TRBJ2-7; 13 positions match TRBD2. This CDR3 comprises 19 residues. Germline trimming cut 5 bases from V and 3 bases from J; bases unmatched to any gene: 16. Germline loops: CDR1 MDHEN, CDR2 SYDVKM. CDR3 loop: CASSPPWTSGRDTRYEQYF. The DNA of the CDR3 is TGTGCCAGCAGTCCCCCTTGGACTAGCGGGAGAGATACGCGCTACGAGCAGTACTTC. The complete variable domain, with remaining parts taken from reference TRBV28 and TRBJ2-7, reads DVKVTQSSRYLVKRTGEKVFLECVQDMDHENMFWYRQDPGLGLRLIYFSYDVKMKEKGDIPEGYSVSREKKERFSLILESASTNQTSMYLCASSPPWTSGRDTRYEQYFGPGTRLTVT.

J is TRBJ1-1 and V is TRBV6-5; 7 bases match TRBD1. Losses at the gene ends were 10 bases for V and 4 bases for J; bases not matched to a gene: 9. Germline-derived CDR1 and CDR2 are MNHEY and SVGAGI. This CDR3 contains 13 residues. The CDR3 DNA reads TGTGCCACTAACAGGGGCGGCGGCACTGAAGCTTTCTTT. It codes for CATNRGGGTEAFF.

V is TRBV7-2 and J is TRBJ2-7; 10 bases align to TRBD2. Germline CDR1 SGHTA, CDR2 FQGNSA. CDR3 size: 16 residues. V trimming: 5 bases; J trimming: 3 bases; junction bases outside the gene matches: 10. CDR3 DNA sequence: TGTGCCAGCAGCCCTTCACCCGGGACTAGCGTCTACGAGCAGTACTTC. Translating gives CASSPSPGTSVYEQYF.

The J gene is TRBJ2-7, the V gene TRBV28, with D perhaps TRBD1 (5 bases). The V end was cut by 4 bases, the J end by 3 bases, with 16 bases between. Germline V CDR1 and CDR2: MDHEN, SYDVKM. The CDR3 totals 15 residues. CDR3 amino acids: CASSSLIGDIYEQYF. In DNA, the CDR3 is TGTGCCAGCAGTTCGTTGATAGGGGATATCTACGAGCAGTACTTC.

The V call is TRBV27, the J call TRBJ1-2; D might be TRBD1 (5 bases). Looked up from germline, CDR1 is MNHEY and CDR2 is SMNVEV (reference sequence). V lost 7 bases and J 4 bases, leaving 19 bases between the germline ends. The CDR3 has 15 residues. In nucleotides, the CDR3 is TGTGCCAGCACCCCATCAATGGGGGGTTTCTATGGCTACACCTTC. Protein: CASTPSMGGFYGYTF.

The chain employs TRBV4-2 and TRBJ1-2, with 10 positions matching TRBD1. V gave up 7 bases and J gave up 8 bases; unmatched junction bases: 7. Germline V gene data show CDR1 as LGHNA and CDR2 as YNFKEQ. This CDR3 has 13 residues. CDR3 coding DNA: TGTGCCAGCAATGGGGGACAGGGGCGAGGCTACACCTTC. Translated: CASNGGQGRGYTF.

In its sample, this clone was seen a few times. Written as DNA, the CDR3 is TGTGCCAGCAGCAGGGACAGGGGCTATGGCTACACCTTC. Its protein is CASSRDRGYGYTF. The chain joins TRBV12-3 or TRBV12-4 to TRBJ1-2, with 10 positions matching TRBD1. There are 13 residues in the CDR3. After removal of 6 bases from V and 4 bases from J, the junction contained 2 bases not matched to a gene.

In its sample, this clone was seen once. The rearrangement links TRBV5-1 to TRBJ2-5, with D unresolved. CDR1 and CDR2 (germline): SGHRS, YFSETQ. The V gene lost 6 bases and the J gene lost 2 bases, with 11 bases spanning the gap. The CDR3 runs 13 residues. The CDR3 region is CASKAGLQETQYF. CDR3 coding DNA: TGCGCCAGCAAGGCAGGTTTACAAGAGACCCAGTACTTC. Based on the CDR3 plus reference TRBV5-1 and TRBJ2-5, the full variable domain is KAGVTQTPRYLIKTRGQQVTLSCSPISGHRSVSWYQQTPGQGLQFLFEYFSETQRNKGNFPGRFSGRQFSNSRSEMNVSTLELGDSALYLCASKAGLQETQYFGPGTRLLVL.

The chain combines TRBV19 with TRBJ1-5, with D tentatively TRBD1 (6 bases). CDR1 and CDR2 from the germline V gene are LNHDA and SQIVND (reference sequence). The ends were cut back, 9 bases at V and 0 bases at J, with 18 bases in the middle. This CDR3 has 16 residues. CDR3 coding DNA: TGTGCCAGCCGAGACAGGCCTCCCAGTAGCAATCAGCCCCAGCATTTT. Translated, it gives CASRDRPPSSNQPQHF.

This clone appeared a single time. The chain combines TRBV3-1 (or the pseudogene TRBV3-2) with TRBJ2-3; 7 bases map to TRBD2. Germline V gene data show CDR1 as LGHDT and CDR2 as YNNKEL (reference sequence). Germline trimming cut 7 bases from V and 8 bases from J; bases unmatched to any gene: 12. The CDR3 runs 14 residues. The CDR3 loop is CASIPSGEGRTQYF. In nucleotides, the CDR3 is TGTGCCAGCATCCCCTCGGGGGAGGGTCGTACGCAGTATTTT.

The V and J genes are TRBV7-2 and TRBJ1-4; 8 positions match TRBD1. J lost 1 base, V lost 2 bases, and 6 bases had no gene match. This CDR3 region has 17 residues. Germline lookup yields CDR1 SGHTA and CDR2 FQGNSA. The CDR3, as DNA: TGTGCCAGCAGCTTAATCGGCAGGGGGCGAACTAATGAAAAACTGTTTTTT. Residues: CASSLIGRGRTNEKLFF.

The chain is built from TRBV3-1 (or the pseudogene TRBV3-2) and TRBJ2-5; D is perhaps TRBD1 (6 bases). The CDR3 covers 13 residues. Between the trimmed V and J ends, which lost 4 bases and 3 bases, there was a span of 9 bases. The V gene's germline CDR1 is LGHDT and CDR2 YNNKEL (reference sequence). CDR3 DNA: TGTGCCAGCAGCCTCCGGACAGAAGAGACCCAGTACTTC. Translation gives CASSLRTEETQYF.

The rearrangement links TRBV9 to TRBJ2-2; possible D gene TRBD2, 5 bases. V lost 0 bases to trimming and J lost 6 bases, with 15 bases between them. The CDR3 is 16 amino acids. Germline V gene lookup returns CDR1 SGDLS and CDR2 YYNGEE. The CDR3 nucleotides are TGTGCCAGCAGCGTAGCCCCCGGGAAGGGATCCGGGGAGCTGTTTTTT. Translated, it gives CASSVAPGKGSGELFF. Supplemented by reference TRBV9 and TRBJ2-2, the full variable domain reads DSGVTQTPKHLITATGQRVTLRCSPRSGDLSVYWYQQSLDQGLQFLIQYYNGEERAKGNILERFSAQQFPDLHSELNLSSLELGDSALYFCASSVAPGKGSGELFFGEGSRLTVL.

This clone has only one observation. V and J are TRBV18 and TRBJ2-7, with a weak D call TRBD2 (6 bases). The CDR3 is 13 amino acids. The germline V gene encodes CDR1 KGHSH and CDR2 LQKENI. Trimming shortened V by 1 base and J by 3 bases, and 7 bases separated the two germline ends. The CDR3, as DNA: TGTGCCAGCTCACCACGGAGGGGCTACGAGCAGTACTTC. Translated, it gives CASSPRRGYEQYF.

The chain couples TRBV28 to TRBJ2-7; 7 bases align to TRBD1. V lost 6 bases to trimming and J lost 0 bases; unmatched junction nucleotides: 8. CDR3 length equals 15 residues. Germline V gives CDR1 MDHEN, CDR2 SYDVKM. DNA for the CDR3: TGTGCCAGCAGCAAAAGAGGGACAGACTCCTACGAGCAGTACTTC. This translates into CASSKRGTDSYEQYF.

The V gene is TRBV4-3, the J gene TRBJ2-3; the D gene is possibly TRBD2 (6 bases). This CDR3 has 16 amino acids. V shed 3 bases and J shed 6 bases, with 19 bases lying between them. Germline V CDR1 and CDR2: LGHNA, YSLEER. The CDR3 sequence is CASSHHPGLLTDTQYF. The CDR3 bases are TGCGCCAGCAGCCATCACCCGGGACTCTTGACTGATACGCAGTATTTT.

CDR3 coding DNA: TGTGCCACCAGTGATTCCGGGGTAGCGGCAGATACGCAGTATTTT. Translating gives CATSDSGVAADTQYF. The chain uses TRBV24-1 and TRBJ2-3, with D maybe TRBD2 (6 bases). The CDR3 length is 15 residues. V gave up 2 bases and J gave up 4 bases, with 12 bases separating them. Per germline, CDR1 KGHDR and CDR2 SFDVKD.

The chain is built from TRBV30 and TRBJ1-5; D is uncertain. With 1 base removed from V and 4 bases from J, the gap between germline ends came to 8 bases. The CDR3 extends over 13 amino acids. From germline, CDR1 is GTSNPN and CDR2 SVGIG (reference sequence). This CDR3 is CAWSATGNQPQHF. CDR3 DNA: TGTGCCTGGAGTGCCACGGGGAATCAGCCCCAGCATTTT.